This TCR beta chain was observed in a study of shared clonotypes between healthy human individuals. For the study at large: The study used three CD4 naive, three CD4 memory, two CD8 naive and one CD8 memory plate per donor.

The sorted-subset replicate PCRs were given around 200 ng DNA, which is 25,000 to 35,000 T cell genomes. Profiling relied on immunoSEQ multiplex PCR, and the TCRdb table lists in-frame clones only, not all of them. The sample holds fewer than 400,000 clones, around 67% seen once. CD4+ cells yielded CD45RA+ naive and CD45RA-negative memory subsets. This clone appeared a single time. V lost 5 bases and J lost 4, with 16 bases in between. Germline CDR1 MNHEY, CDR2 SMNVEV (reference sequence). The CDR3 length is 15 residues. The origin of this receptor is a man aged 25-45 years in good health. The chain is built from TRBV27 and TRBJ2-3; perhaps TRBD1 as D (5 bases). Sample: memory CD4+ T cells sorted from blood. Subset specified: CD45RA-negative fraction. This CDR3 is CASSVIGASSDTQYF. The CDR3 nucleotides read TGTGCCAGCAGTGTGATAGGGGCCAGCTCAGATACGCAGTATTTT.